A single sample gave rise to the 30 T cell receptor beta chains below, sequenced in a study of blood T cells in healthy people across ages. Primers used in a second PCR of about 7 to 12 cycles were a sample-barcoded 5' primer and a J-beta primer mix. MiXCR, run by TCRdb on the 5' RACE reads, gives a single entry per CDR3 protein. The data show more than 1 million distinct CDR3 sequences, with roughly 45% seen just once and about 19% held by the top ten. Material: blood. These receptors all stem from a woman aged 55-69 years in good health.

The table lists this clonotype with a few counts. A much larger clone lies a single base off, so this may be a read error. This chain connects TRBV20-1 to TRBJ2-5; TRBD1 matches at 7 bases. The CDR3 has 13 residues. Germline V gives CDR1 DFQATT, CDR2 SNEGSKA (reference sequence). Trimming cost V 0 bases and J 5 bases; bases outside gene matches: 3. The CDR3 region has the DNA TGCAGTGCTAGAGAAACAGGGGCCGAGACCCAGTACTTC. Amino acids: CSARETGAETQYF.

The rearrangement joins TRBV6-5 to TRBJ1-6; D uncertain. Germline assignment: CDR1 MNHEY and CDR2 SVGAGI. CDR3 length: 13 residues. The V end lost 8 bases, the J end lost 8 bases, and 13 bases lay between the germline ends. As DNA, the CDR3 is TGTGCCAGCCCTGGGTTTGAAGATTCACCCCTCCACTTT. Residues: CASPGFEDSPLHF.

The V call is TRBV6-1, the J call TRBJ2-2; 9 bases line up with TRBD2. After removal of 7 bases from V and 0 bases from J, the junction contained 3 bases not matched to a gene. Germline V gives CDR1 MNHNS, CDR2 SASEGT. This CDR3 is built from 15 residues. DNA for the CDR3: TGTGCCAGCAAACCTAGCGGGGCGAACACCGGGGAGCTGTTTTTT. Translating gives CASKPSGANTGELFF.

At least ten counts were recorded for this clonotype. CDR3 DNA sequence: TGTGCCAGCAGTTTAGGCGGGAAAGGGTACGAGCAGTACTTC. It translates to CASSLGGKGYEQYF. The V gene is TRBV12-3 or TRBV12-4, the J gene TRBJ2-7, with TRBD2 as a possible D gene (6 bases). V was shortened by 1 base and J by 4 bases, with 11 bases between the two germline ends. CDR3 length equals 14 residues.

This chain uses TRBV12-3 or TRBV12-4 with TRBJ1-5; TRBD1 is a possible D gene (5 bases). Trimming pared 6 bases from V and 0 bases from J, leaving 9 bases between. The CDR3 spans 14 residues. CDR3 residues: CASSPDTSNQPQHF. The CDR3, as DNA: TGTGCCAGCAGCCCGGACACTAGCAATCAGCCCCAGCATTTT.

This clonotype was detected a few times. The genes are TRBV20-1 and TRBJ2-1; 9 nucleotides agree with TRBD2. The CDR3 loop spans 13 amino acids. Germline CDR1 reads DFQATT; CDR2 reads SNEGSKA (reference sequence). V shed 1 base, J shed 9 bases, and the junction held 4 bases outside the gene matches. CDR3 region: CSARGLAGSEQFF. The CDR3 DNA reads TGCAGTGCTAGAGGGCTAGCGGGAAGTGAGCAGTTCTTC.

The chain couples TRBV7-2 to TRBJ2-3; D is ambiguous. Per germline, CDR1 SGHTA and CDR2 FQGNSA. This CDR3 contains 15 residues. Trimming left V 5 bases short and J 2 bases short, with 14 bases between. The CDR3 bases are TGTGCCAGCAGCACCAGACCTGAACACACAGATACGCAGTATTTT. Its protein is CASSTRPEHTDTQYF.

A remark on this clonotype: No conserved phenylalanine or tryptophan ends this CDR3, so it is likely a read error. V is TRBV20-1 and J is TRBJ1-2; 8 nucleotides line up with TRBD1. After removal of 5 bases from V and 2 bases from J, the junction contained 7 bases not matched to a gene. CDR3 length equals 14 residues. Germline CDR1 and CDR2: DFQATT and SNEGSKA (reference sequence). The CDR3 sequence: CSADRGGQNYGYTL. DNA for the CDR3: TGCAGTGCTGACAGGGGCGGACAGAACTATGGCTACACCCTC.

This rearrangement joins TRBV27 to TRBJ2-1; D gene ambiguous. Looked up from germline, CDR1 is MNHEY and CDR2 is SMNVEV (reference sequence). This CDR3 contains 16 residues. V was shortened by 8 bases and J by 1 base, with 18 bases between the two germline ends. In DNA form, the CDR3 reads TGTGCCAGCGTCCTTTGGCGTTACCATTCCTACAATGAGCAGTTCTTC. Its protein product is CASVLWRYHSYNEQFF.

The V call is TRBV6-1, the J call TRBJ2-3; possibly TRBD2 for D (6 bases). The V end lost 3 bases, the J end lost 0 bases, and 13 bases lay between the germline ends. CDR1 MNHNS and CDR2 SASEGT come from the germline V gene. The CDR3 has 16 residues. CDR3 DNA: TGTGCCAGCAGTGATGGATTCAGCGGGAGCACAGATACGCAGTATTTT. Its protein product is CASSDGFSGSTDTQYF.

The rearrangement joins TRBV29-1 to TRBJ2-1; 7 nucleotides align to TRBD2. This CDR3 is 14 amino acids long. Germline CDR1 is SQVTM and CDR2 is ANQGSEA. The junction had 1 base not matched to a gene; V was cut back by 2 bases and J by 0 bases. As DNA, the CDR3 is TGCAGCGTTGAAATAGCGGGCTCCTACAATGAGCAGTTCTTC. Protein: CSVEIAGSYNEQFF.

The rearrangement joins TRBV12-3 or TRBV12-4 to TRBJ1-2; no definite D call. V was trimmed by 6 bases and J by 2 bases, leaving 10 bases between them. This CDR3 is 13 amino acids long. DNA for the CDR3: TGTGCCAGCAGCACTTCAGAAAACTATGGCTACACCTTC. Translation gives CASSTSENYGYTF.

At least ten counts were recorded for this clonotype. The chain links TRBV5-1 to TRBJ2-5; D is perhaps TRBD2 (5 bases). Trimming removed 7 bases at V and 2 bases at J, with 15 bases between. CDR3 length: 14 amino acids. CDR1 is SGHRS, CDR2 YFSETQ, per germline. CDR3 sequence (DNA): TGCGCCAGCGGCTCGGGTCGGGAACAAGAGACCCAGTACTTC. Translating it yields CASGSGREQETQYF. The entire variable domain, with the rest obtained from reference TRBV5-1 and TRBJ2-5, is as follows: KAGVTQTPRYLIKTRGQQVTLSCSPISGHRSVSWYQQTPGQGLQFLFEYFSETQRNKGNFPGRFSGRQFSNSRSEMNVSTLELGDSALYLCASGSGREQETQYFGPGTRLLVL.

This rearrangement joins TRBV6-2 or TRBV6-3 to TRBJ2-7, with TRBD1 as a possible D gene (5 bases). Trimming removed 6 bases at V and 3 bases at J, with 9 bases between. This CDR3 region has 12 residues. Germline loops: CDR1 MNHEY, CDR2 SVGEGT. This chain's CDR3 is CASRSQVYEQYF. CDR3 nucleotides: TGTGCCAGCAGGTCACAGGTCTACGAGCAGTACTTC.

The chain carries TRBV6-1 and TRBJ1-5; D possibly corresponds to TRBD1 (5 bases). Germline loops: CDR1 MNHNS, CDR2 SASEGT. CDR3 length equals 16 residues. The V and J ends lost 2 bases and 2 bases respectively, with 13 bases between them. CDR3 region: CASSELGGVGNQPQHF. CDR3 sequence (DNA): TGTGCCAGCAGTGAATTGGGAGGGGTGGGCAATCAGCCCCAGCATTTT.

Comments on this clonotype: At one end, the junction sequence differs from germline, possibly due to a read error. The chain carries TRBV6-5 and TRBJ2-3; D not resolved. The CDR3 has 12 residues. Germline V gene sequence: CDR1 MNHEY, CDR2 SVGAGI. The CDR3 spells CACSPTWHTQYF. In nucleotides, the CDR3 is TGTGCCTGCAGTCCGACTTGGCATACGCAGTATTTT.

V and J are TRBV25-1 and TRBJ1-6; maybe TRBD1 (5 bases). Trimming stripped 7 bases from V and 5 bases from J, with 15 bases between. There are 15 residues in the CDR3. Germline V gives CDR1 MGHDK, CDR2 SYGVNS. CDR3 bases: TGTGCCAGCACCCTAGGACAAAAAGATAATTCACCCCTCCACTTT. Translation: CASTLGQKDNSPLHF.

This chain connects TRBV10-3 to TRBJ2-1, with D uncertain. The CDR3 has 12 residues. The germline V gene encodes CDR1 ENHRY and CDR2 SYGVKD. The V gene lost 10 bases and the J gene lost 3 bases, with 10 bases spanning the gap. The CDR3 bases are TGTGCCACAGTGGATTACTACAATGAGCAGTTCTTC. This codes for CATVDYYNEQFF.

The chain links TRBV28 to TRBJ2-4; tentative D call: TRBD1 (6 bases). Matching the DNA end better, TRBJ2-7 makes the J call doubtful. This CDR3 contains 19 residues. Germline V gene data show CDR1 as MDHEN and CDR2 as SYDVKM. CDR3 residues: CASSFQGRGTISVTYEQYF. DNA for the CDR3: TGTGCCAGCAGTTTCCAGGGCAGGGGTACGATCTCCGTCACCTACGAGCAGTACTTC.

The rearrangement uses TRBV15 and TRBJ2-5; 8 bases agree with TRBD2. The CDR3 is made up of 15 amino acids. The V gene end was trimmed by 4 bases and the J gene end by 4 bases; junction bases not matched to a gene: 8. Germline-derived CDR1 and CDR2 are LNHNV and YYDKDF (reference sequence). This chain's CDR3 is CATSTQRESIETQYF. The DNA of the CDR3 is TGTGCCACCAGCACCCAGCGGGAGTCGATAGAGACCCAGTACTTC.

This clonotype was seen a handful of times. This sequence joins TRBV29-1 and TRBJ2-1; 8 bases align to TRBD2. CDR1 is SQVTM and CDR2 is ANQGSEA in the germline V gene. The CDR3 sequence is 14 residues long. The ends lost 7 bases at V and 5 bases at J; junction bases unmatched: 10. The CDR3 sequence is CSAGSGLEHNEQFF. The CDR3 coding sequence is TGCAGCGCTGGCTCGGGACTAGAGCACAATGAGCAGTTCTTC.

The chain combines TRBV2 with TRBJ1-2; 7 bases align to TRBD1. The germline V gene has CDR1 SNHLY and CDR2 FYNNEI. This CDR3 has 15 amino acids. The V gene end was trimmed by 0 bases and the J gene end by 4 bases; junction bases not matched to a gene: 5. CDR3 region: CASSEAGQHPYGYTF. The CDR3 region has the DNA TGTGCCAGCAGTGAAGCGGGACAGCACCCCTATGGCTACACCTTC.

This chain connects TRBV29-1 to TRBJ2-1; 11 bases are a match to TRBD2. The germline gives CDR1 SQVTM, CDR2 ANQGSEA. V trimming: 4 bases; J trimming: 6 bases; junction bases outside the gene matches: 11. The CDR3 is 16 amino acids. As DNA, the CDR3 is TGCAGCGTTGTTGGTACTAGCGGGAGTTCGGGCAATGAGCAGTTCTTC. Amino acids: CSVVGTSGSSGNEQFF.

V and J are TRBV2 and TRBJ1-2; D gene unclear. Trimming removed 3 bases from V and 4 bases from J, with 9 bases in between. The CDR3 covers 13 residues. The germline V gene has CDR1 SNHLY and CDR2 FYNNEI. The CDR3 here is CASSDARIYGYTF. The CDR3 DNA reads TGTGCCAGCAGTGACGCCCGGATCTATGGCTACACCTTC.

This sequence joins TRBV10-3 and TRBJ2-7, with 11 positions matching TRBD1. Trimming removed 10 bases from V and 2 bases from J; junction bases left unmatched: 7. In germline, CDR1 is ENHRY, CDR2 SYGVKD. The CDR3 sequence is 14 residues long. The CDR3 sequence is CATRGQGGTYEQYF. The CDR3 region has the DNA TGTGCCACCAGGGGACAGGGGGGAACCTACGAGCAGTACTTC.

This clonotype was counted a few times. The chain employs TRBV4-2 and TRBJ1-1; possible D gene TRBD1, 6 bases. The CDR3 is made up of 14 amino acids. Germline CDR1 is LGHNA and CDR2 is YNFKEQ. Trimming cost V 4 bases and J 5 bases, with 14 bases left between them. Here the CDR3 reads CASSREQGSTEAFF. CDR3 nucleotides: TGTGCCAGCAGCCGAGAACAGGGAAGTACTGAAGCTTTCTTT.

This chain links TRBV6-2 or TRBV6-3 with TRBJ2-7, with no clear D. Germline V gives CDR1 MNHEY, CDR2 SVGEGT. The CDR3 has 14 amino acids. The V and J ends lost 6 bases and 0 bases respectively, with 12 bases between them. CDR3 coding DNA: TGTGCCAGCAGGGCCCCCGCGAGCTCCTACGAGCAGTACTTC. Residues: CASRAPASSYEQYF.

V usage is TRBV15 and J usage is TRBJ2-7; 7 nucleotides line up with TRBD1. V shed 0 bases and J 3 bases; nucleotides not matched to a gene: 8. Germline values: CDR1 LNHNV, CDR2 YYDKDF (reference sequence). CDR3 length: 16 amino acids. The CDR3 is CATSRDTETGIYEQYF. Written as DNA, the CDR3 is TGTGCCACCAGCAGAGATACGGAGACAGGGATCTACGAGCAGTACTTC.

This clonotype was picked up a small number of times. The V gene is TRBV13, the J gene TRBJ2-7; D gene uncertain. The CDR3 is 14 amino acids. V shed 6 bases and J shed 1 base, with 13 bases lying between them. Germline CDR1 PRHDT, CDR2 FYEKMQ (reference sequence). The CDR3 is CASSRASASYEQYF. In nucleotides, the CDR3 is TGTGCCAGCAGTCGTGCGTCGGCTTCCTACGAGCAGTACTTC.

The chain is built from TRBV13 and TRBJ2-1; 9 bases align to TRBD2. The germline V gene encodes CDR1 PRHDT and CDR2 FYEKMQ (reference sequence). Trimming took 11 bases from V and 9 from J; bases not matched to a gene: 17. The CDR3 has 15 amino acids. CDR3 residues: CASYYGAGGPVEQFF. The CDR3 nucleotides are TGTGCCTCTTACTACGGGGCGGGAGGGCCGGTTGAGCAGTTCTTC.